The 30 T cell receptor beta chains reported below all come from one sample, sequenced in a study of T cells after posttransplantation cyclophosphamide. Treatment was busulfan-fludarabine conditioning, a marrow graft, and cyclophosphamide on days +3 and +4. TCRdb keeps only in-frame clones here, not all; method: immunoSEQ multiplex PCR. The sample holds 17,000 or so clones, roughly 80% seen once. Sample: CD8+ T cells sorted from PBMCs, taken about 1,900 days after a stem cell transplant with posttransplant cyclophosphamide. The origin of the receptors is a female patient aged 40 to 55 who received an allogeneic stem cell transplant from a related donor, was CMV-positive, and had no GVHD. Some T cells may be provided by the graft donor.

The chain has TRBV4-3 and TRBJ2-7; 8 nucleotides align to TRBD1. This CDR3 contains 14 residues. Trimming took 2 bases from V and 5 from J; bases not matched to a gene: 5. The germline V gene encodes CDR1 LGHNA and CDR2 YSLEER. In nucleotides, the CDR3 is TGCGCCAGCAGCCAATACGGACAGGGCCACGAGCAGTACTTC. As protein: CASSQYGQGHEQYF.

V is TRBV13 and J is TRBJ2-2, with a weak D call TRBD2 (5 bases). This CDR3 is built from 15 residues. Trimming stripped 6 bases from V and 7 bases from J, with 18 bases between. CDR1 is PRHDT, CDR2 FYEKMQ, per germline (reference sequence). The CDR3 nucleotides are TGTGCCAGCAGGACCTATTTAGGGAGCAACGGGGAGCTGTTTTTT. Translation gives CASRTYLGSNGELFF.

The table lists this clone with a count of one. This chain uses TRBV5-1 with TRBJ2-1, with TRBD2 matching over 9 bases. Germline values: CDR1 SGHRS, CDR2 YFSETQ. The trim removed 4 bases at V and 7 bases at J, leaving 12 bases unmatched. The CDR3 is 16 amino acids. CDR3 bases: TGCGCCAGCAGCCAACGCGGGGGGGCCTTAGTAAATGAGCAGTTCTTC. As protein: CASSQRGGALVNEQFF.

The chain uses TRBV4-3 and TRBJ2-7, with 9 bases identical to TRBD1. This CDR3 region has 16 residues. Trimming removed 2 bases from V and 4 bases from J; junction bases left unmatched: 9. In germline, CDR1 is LGHNA, CDR2 YSLEER. The CDR3 DNA follows: TGCGCCAGCAGCCAACTATCCGGGACAGGGATTTACGAGCAGTACTTC. Translating gives CASSQLSGTGIYEQYF.

V gene TRBV7-8 combines with J gene TRBJ2-2, with 10 nucleotides matching TRBD2. Germline assignment: CDR1 SGHVS and CDR2 FQNEAQ. J lost 4 bases, V lost 8 bases, and 16 bases had no gene match. The CDR3 loop spans 18 amino acids. CDR3 in amino acids: CASSTEPSGGPLTGELFF. The CDR3 DNA follows: TGTGCCAGCTCTACCGAACCTAGCGGGGGCCCGCTCACCGGGGAGCTGTTTTTT.

This clone appeared many times. The chain carries TRBV9 and TRBJ2-5, with 7 bases aligning to TRBD2. The CDR3 covers 15 residues. V lost 4 bases, J lost 4 bases, and 10 bases stayed unmatched. The germline CDR1 and CDR2 sequences are SGDLS and YYNGEE. The CDR3 loop reads CASSNYGTKGETQYF. As DNA, the CDR3 is TGTGCCAGCAGCAACTACGGGACTAAGGGAGAGACCCAGTACTTC.

This clone was detected once. This chain joins TRBV5-1 and TRBJ2-1; 7 bases map to TRBD1. Per the germline V gene, CDR1 is SGHRS and CDR2 is YFSETQ. This CDR3 has 15 residues. V lost 6 bases to trimming and J lost 8 bases; unmatched junction nucleotides: 14. CDR3 loop: CASTGLLEGGDEQFF. The CDR3 DNA follows: TGCGCCAGCACTGGTCTGCTAGAAGGGGGCGATGAGCAGTTCTTC.

This clone was seen more than once but under ten times. The chain is built from TRBV6-5 and TRBJ2-2, with a weak D call TRBD1 (6 bases). Trimming shortened V by 6 bases and J by 4 bases, and 12 bases separated the two germline ends. CDR1 and CDR2 from the germline V gene are MNHEY and SVGAGI. The CDR3 consists of 14 residues. The CDR3 DNA is TGTGCCAGCAGCCCGGACAGTGGCACCGGGGAGCTGTTTTTT. It yields the protein CASSPDSGTGELFF.

The chain carries TRBV10-3 and TRBJ2-1; 9 bases fit TRBD1. This CDR3 is 15 amino acids long. Trimming took 4 bases from V and 8 from J; bases not matched to a gene: 9. CDR1 ENHRY and CDR2 SYGVKD come from the germline V gene. Written as DNA, the CDR3 is TGTGCCATCAGTGGGAAACAGGGGGCGGAGGATGAGCAGTTCTTC. Its protein is CAISGKQGAEDEQFF.

The chain recombines TRBV19 with TRBJ1-2, with 8 bases aligning to TRBD1. V dropped 3 bases and J dropped 2; count of bases not matched to a gene: 11. From germline, CDR1 is LNHDA and CDR2 SQIVND (reference sequence). This CDR3 has 17 amino acids. The CDR3 spells CASSISQGVFINYGYTF. CDR3 nucleotides: TGTGCCAGTAGTATTTCACAGGGGGTTTTTATCAACTATGGCTACACCTTC.

This sequence joins TRBV25-1 and TRBJ2-5; 8 bases map to TRBD1. CDR1 and CDR2 from the germline V gene are MGHDK and SYGVNS. The trim removed 2 bases at V and 4 bases at J, leaving 9 bases unmatched. The CDR3 has 16 residues. The CDR3 coding sequence is TGTGCCAGCAGTGAAATGGGCGAAACAGGGGGAGAGACCCAGTACTTC. Protein: CASSEMGETGGETQYF.

This clone was seen more than once but under ten times. The V gene is TRBV6-5, the J gene TRBJ1-2, with D tentatively TRBD1 (5 bases). Trimming cost V 5 bases and J 0 bases, with 10 bases left between them. This CDR3 region has 14 residues. Germline CDR1 and CDR2: MNHEY and SVGAGI. Written as DNA, the CDR3 is TGTGCCAGCAGTCCTGGGGCACCTAACTATGGCTACACCTTC. Amino acid sequence: CASSPGAPNYGYTF.

This clone was detected a few times. Here the CDR3 reads CASLPSSGNTIYF. The CDR3 DNA is TGCGCCAGCCTCCCCTCCTCTGGAAACACCATATATTTT. This sequence joins TRBV4-1 and TRBJ1-3; no firm D call. Germline V CDR1 and CDR2: MGHRA, YSYEKL. Trimming took off 8 bases at V and 0 bases at J, with 8 bases between the two ends. The CDR3 totals 13 residues.

V usage is TRBV11-2 and J usage is TRBJ2-7; D possibly corresponds to TRBD2 (6 bases). V gave up 5 bases and J gave up 0 bases, with 17 bases separating them. Germline CDR1 SGHAT, CDR2 FQNNGV. This CDR3 has 16 residues. CDR3 bases: TGTGCCAGCAGCCAGGAGGGCAGGCGGAGCTCCTACGAGCAGTACTTC. It yields the protein CASSQEGRRSSYEQYF.

The CDR3 DNA follows: TGTGCCATCAGTGAGTCCGGACAGGGGATTCAGCCCCAGCATTTT. Its translation is CAISESGQGIQPQHF. The chain carries TRBV10-3 and TRBJ1-5; 9 positions agree with TRBD1. The CDR3 sequence is 15 residues long. The V segment lost 0 bases and the J segment 6 bases; nucleotides outside the gene matches: 3. Per the germline V gene, CDR1 is ENHRY and CDR2 is SYGVKD.

This clone was observed a handful of times. J is TRBJ2-7 and V is TRBV4-2, with no clear D. The ends were cut back, 1 base at V and 1 base at J, with 5 bases in the middle. Germline CDR1 is LGHNA and CDR2 is YNFKEQ. The CDR3 extends over 13 amino acids. This CDR3 reads CASSQGGSYEQYF. CDR3 DNA: TGTGCCAGCAGCCAAGGAGGATCCTACGAGCAGTACTTC.

This clone is termed medium-sized (0.01 to 0.1%). Other DNA sequences from this sample encode an identical CDR3 as well. This rearrangement joins TRBV27 to TRBJ2-5; tentatively, D is TRBD1 (5 bases). The CDR3 extends over 14 amino acids. The V gene's germline CDR1 is MNHEY and CDR2 SMNVEV (reference sequence). V lost 5 bases to trimming and J lost 4 bases, with 14 bases between them. The CDR3 coding sequence is TGTGCCAGCAGTCCAGGGCAGGGCGGAGAGACCCAGTACTTC. It specifies CASSPGQGGETQYF.

The rearrangement links TRBV13 to TRBJ2-3, with 8 bases identical to TRBD1. The trim removed 5 bases at V and 1 base at J, leaving 8 bases unmatched. The CDR3 spans 16 residues. Germline assignment: CDR1 PRHDT and CDR2 FYEKMQ (reference sequence). Here the CDR3 DNA reads TGTGCCAGCAGCGACGACAGGGGAATCGGCACAGATACGCAGTATTTT. This encodes CASSDDRGIGTDTQYF.

This chain joins TRBV7-9 and TRBJ2-5; D is perhaps TRBD1 (5 bases). This CDR3 has 15 residues. Trimming took off 6 bases at V and 2 bases at J, with 16 bases between the two ends. Per germline, CDR1 SEHNR and CDR2 FQNEAQ (reference sequence). This CDR3 is CASSTTNQGQETQYF. In nucleotides, the CDR3 is TGTGCCAGCAGTACTACAAACCAGGGTCAAGAGACCCAGTACTTC.

V gene TRBV9 combines with J gene TRBJ2-1; TRBD2 is a possible D gene (7 bases). V was shortened by 1 base and J by 1 base, with 12 bases between the two germline ends. Germline V gene lookup returns CDR1 SGDLS and CDR2 YYNGEE. There are 16 residues in the CDR3. Here the CDR3 reads CASSVTGGPSYNEQFF. The CDR3 bases are TGTGCCAGCAGCGTAACCGGGGGGCCGTCCTACAATGAGCAGTTCTTC.

This clone was counted between two and nine times. This sequence joins TRBV15 and TRBJ1-1; TRBD1 is a possible D gene (5 bases). The V gene's germline CDR1 is LNHNV and CDR2 YYDKDF (reference sequence). Between the trimmed V and J ends, which lost 0 bases and 3 bases, there was a span of 8 bases. The CDR3 consists of 14 residues. The CDR3 sequence: CATSRDGGDTEAFF. The CDR3 region has the DNA TGTGCCACCAGCAGAGATGGAGGGGACACTGAAGCTTTCTTT. Full variable domain (missing parts from reference TRBV15 and TRBJ1-1): DAMVIQNPRYQVTQFGKPVTLSCSQTLNHNVMYWYQQKSSQAPKLLFHYYDKDFNNEADTPDNFQSRRPNTSFCFLDIRSPGLGDTAMYLCATSRDGGDTEAFFGQGTRLTVV.

This sequence joins TRBV23-1 and TRBJ1-6, with a tentative D call TRBD1 (5 bases). TRBV23-1 is noted as an ORF with a role that remains uncertain. The CDR3 sequence is 16 residues long. With 7 bases removed from V and 0 bases from J, the gap between germline ends came to 13 bases. The CDR3: CASTQGLSSYNSPLHF. The CDR3 region has the DNA TGCGCCAGCACTCAGGGCCTCAGCTCCTATAATTCACCCCTCCACTTT.

This clone came up many times. This chain joins TRBV27 and TRBJ2-7; TRBD1 is a possible D gene (6 bases). V was shortened by 4 bases and J by 3 bases, with 13 bases between the two germline ends. This CDR3 has 14 residues. Looked up from germline, CDR1 is MNHEY and CDR2 is SMNVEV (reference sequence). CDR3 region: CASSSSTGDYEQYF. The CDR3 DNA reads as TGTGCCAGCAGTTCGTCGACAGGAGACTACGAGCAGTACTTC.

The sample holds a few counts of this clone. The chain couples TRBV7-3 to TRBJ2-1; 12 nucleotides line up with TRBD2. Trimming took 5 bases from V and 7 from J; bases not matched to a gene: 6. Germline CDR1 reads SGHTA; CDR2 reads FQGTGA. The CDR3 contains 15 residues. For the CDR3, the DNA is TGTGCCAGCAGCCCCTCTACTAGCGGGGGGAATGAGCAGTTCTTC. The encoded protein is CASSPSTSGGNEQFF. The full variable domain, its missing parts supplied by reference TRBV7-3 and TRBJ2-1, is GAGVSQTPSNKVTEKGKYVELRCDPISGHTALYWYRQSLGQGPEFLIYFQGTGAADDSGLPNDRFFAVRPEGSVSTLKIQRTERGDSAVYLCASSPSTSGGNEQFFGPGTRLTVL.

The chain couples TRBV7-3 to TRBJ2-6; TRBD1 aligns across 7 bases. The CDR3 runs to 18 residues. With V trimmed by 3 bases and J by 2 bases, 10 bases remained unmatched. Per the germline V gene, CDR1 is SGHTA and CDR2 is FQGTGA. CDR3 bases: TGTGCCAGCAGCTTGAACCGGGACAGTCCAACTGGGGCCAACGTCCTGACTTTC. This codes for CASSLNRDSPTGANVLTF.

The CDR3 DNA reads TGTGCCAGCAGCTCCAGGTTCAGGGGCCAGGGATACGAGCAGTACTTC. Its protein product is CASSSRFRGQGYEQYF. The chain recombines TRBV11-2 with TRBJ2-7, with a possible D match to TRBD1 (6 bases). Trimming stripped 4 bases from V and 4 bases from J, with 20 bases between. Germline loops: CDR1 SGHAT, CDR2 FQNNGV. The CDR3 totals 16 residues.

This clone was detected only a few times. This chain links TRBV5-6 with TRBJ2-2; 9 bases align to TRBD1. The CDR3 length is 15 residues. Losses at the gene ends were 0 bases for V and 6 bases for J; bases not matched to a gene: 3. Germline V gene lookup returns CDR1 SGHDT and CDR2 YYEEEE. This CDR3 is CASSLGQGVAGELFF. As DNA, the CDR3 is TGTGCCAGCAGCTTGGGACAGGGGGTCGCCGGGGAGCTGTTTTTT. The full variable domain, with the rest looked up from reference TRBV5-6 and TRBJ2-2, is DAGVTQSPTHLIKTRGQQVTLRCSPKSGHDTVSWYQQALGQGPQFIFQYYEEEERQRGNFPDRFSGHQFPNYSSELNVNALLLGDSALYLCASSLGQGVAGELFFGEGSRLTVL.

This chain joins TRBV6-1 and TRBJ1-1; TRBD1 agrees at 7 bases. This CDR3 is built from 15 residues. V trimming: 6 bases; J trimming: 4 bases; junction bases outside the gene matches: 11. Germline lookup yields CDR1 MNHNS and CDR2 SASEGT. CDR3 sequence (DNA): TGTGCCAGCAGCCCGAGGGACAGCCCTGGCACTGAAGCTTTCTTT. It yields the protein CASSPRDSPGTEAFF.

J is TRBJ2-3 and V is TRBV2; TRBD1 matches 7 bases. The V gene's germline CDR1 is SNHLY and CDR2 FYNNEI. The CDR3 is 15 residues long. Trimming at V came to 1 base and at J to 4 bases, leaving 5 bases not matched to a gene. Written as DNA, the CDR3 is TGTGCCAGCAGTGAAGGGCAGGGGGTCTCAGATACGCAGTATTTT. It is translated as CASSEGQGVSDTQYF.

CDR3 residues: CASSGYSETQYF. CDR3 DNA sequence: TGTGCCAGCAGCGGATACAGTGAGACCCAGTACTTC. This chain links TRBV9 with TRBJ2-5; D not certain. Trimming removed 3 bases from V and 5 bases from J, with 8 bases in between. This CDR3 has 12 amino acids. Germline CDR1 is SGDLS and CDR2 is YYNGEE.